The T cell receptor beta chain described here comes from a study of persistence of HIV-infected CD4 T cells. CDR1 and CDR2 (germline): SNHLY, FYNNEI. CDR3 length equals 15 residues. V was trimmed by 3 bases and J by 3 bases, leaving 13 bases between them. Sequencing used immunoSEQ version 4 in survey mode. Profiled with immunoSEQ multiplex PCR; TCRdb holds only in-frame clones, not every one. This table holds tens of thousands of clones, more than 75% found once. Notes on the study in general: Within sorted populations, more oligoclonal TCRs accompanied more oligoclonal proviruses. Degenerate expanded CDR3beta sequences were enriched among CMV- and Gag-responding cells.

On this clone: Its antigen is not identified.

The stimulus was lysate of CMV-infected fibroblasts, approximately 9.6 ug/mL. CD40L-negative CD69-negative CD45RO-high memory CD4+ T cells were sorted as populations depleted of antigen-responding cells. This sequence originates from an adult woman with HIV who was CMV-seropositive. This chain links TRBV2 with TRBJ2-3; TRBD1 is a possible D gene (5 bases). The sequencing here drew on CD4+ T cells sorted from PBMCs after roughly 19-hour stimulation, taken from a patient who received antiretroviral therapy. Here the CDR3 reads CASSDGQGKTDTQYF. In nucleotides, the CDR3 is TGTGCCAGCAGTGATGGGCAGGGAAAGACAGATACGCAGTATTTT.